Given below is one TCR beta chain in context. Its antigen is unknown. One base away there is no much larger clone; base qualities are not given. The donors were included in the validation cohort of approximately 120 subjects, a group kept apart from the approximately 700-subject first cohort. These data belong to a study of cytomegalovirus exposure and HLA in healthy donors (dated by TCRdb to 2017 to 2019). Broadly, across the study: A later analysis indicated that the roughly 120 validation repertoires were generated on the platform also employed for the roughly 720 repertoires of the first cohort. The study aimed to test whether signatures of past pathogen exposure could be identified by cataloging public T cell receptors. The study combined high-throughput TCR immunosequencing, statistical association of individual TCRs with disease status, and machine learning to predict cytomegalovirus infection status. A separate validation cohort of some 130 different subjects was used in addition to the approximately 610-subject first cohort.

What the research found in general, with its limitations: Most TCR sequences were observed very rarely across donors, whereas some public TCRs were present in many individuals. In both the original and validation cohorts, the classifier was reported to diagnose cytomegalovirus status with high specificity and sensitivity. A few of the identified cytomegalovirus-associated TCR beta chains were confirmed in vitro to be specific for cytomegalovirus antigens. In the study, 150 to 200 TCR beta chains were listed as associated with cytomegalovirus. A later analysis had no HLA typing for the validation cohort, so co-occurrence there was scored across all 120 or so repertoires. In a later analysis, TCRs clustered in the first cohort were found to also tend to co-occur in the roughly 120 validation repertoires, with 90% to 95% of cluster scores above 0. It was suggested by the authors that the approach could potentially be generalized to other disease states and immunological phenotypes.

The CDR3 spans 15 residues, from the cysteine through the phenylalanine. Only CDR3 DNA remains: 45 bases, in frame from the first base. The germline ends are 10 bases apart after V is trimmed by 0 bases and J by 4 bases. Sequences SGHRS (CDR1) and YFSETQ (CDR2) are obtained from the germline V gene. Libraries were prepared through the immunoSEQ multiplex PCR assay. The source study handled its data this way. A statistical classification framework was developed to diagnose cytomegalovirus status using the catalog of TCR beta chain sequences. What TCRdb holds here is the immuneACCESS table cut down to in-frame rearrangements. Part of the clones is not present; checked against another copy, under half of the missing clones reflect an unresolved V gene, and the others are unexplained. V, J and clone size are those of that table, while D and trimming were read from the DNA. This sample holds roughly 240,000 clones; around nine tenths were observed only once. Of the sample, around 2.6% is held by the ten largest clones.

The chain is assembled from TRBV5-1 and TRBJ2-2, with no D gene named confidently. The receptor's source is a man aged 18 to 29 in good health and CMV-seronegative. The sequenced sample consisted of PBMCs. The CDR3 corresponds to CASSLDVWSTGELFF. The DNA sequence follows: TGCGCCAGCAGCTTGGATGTGTGGAGCACCGGGGAGCTGTTTTTT.